This T cell receptor beta chain comes out of a study of shared clonotypes between healthy human individuals (dated by TCRdb to the early 2020s). Turning to the overall study: The cohort comprised two women and a few men aged 18 to 49 years. Per donor, three plates each were used for CD4 naive and CD4 memory, two for CD8 naive, and one for CD8 memory. The study deeply sequenced blood TCR repertoires of about five healthy adults to estimate repertoire size and the extent of clonotype sharing between individuals. Libraries were prepared and TCR repertoires were sequenced by different laboratories using diverse techniques, in order to increase sequencing depth and limit assay-specific biases. Between about 0.9 and 8.9 billion PBMCs per donor were obtained by leukapheresis. What the work shows at the level of the full study, not this receptor alone: Naive subsets generally had larger estimated clonotype richness than memory subsets did. Because the study included only a small number of donors, the genetic and exposure-history diversity represented was limited. Sharing across a few donors was observed for approximately 4.6% of naive CD4, about 4% of naive CD8, 2% to 2.5% of memory CD4, and roughly 0.4% of memory CD8 clonotypes. Sampling was limited to blood, and TCR repertoires in tissue likely differ from TCR repertoires in blood. Pairwise subsampling indicated that sequencing depth was expected to affect the degree of clonotype sharing among donors. Compared with non-shared clonotypes, the clonotypes found in all four sorted-subset donors had higher generation probabilities. Even with the large sequencing depth, rarefaction of the sorted-subset datasets indicated that sequencing was incomplete.

As regards this clone: Its cognate antigen has yet to be identified. No base-level quality is on record; no much larger clone is a single base apart.

According to the germline V gene, CDR1 reads SGHTA and CDR2 reads FQGNSA. The trim is 2 bases for V and 5 bases for J, with a gap of 7 bases between the germline ends. Its CDR3 holds 13 amino acids, cysteine through phenylalanine. Only the CDR3 DNA is retained, 39 bases long and in frame from the first base. The donors were healthy, HIV-negative adults with no recently reported acute infections or vaccinations. Only Caucasian adults living in Nashville, Tennessee, USA were represented among the donors. Magnetic negative selection was used to enrich CD4+ T cells, after which naive cells were positively selected on CD45RA and the negative fraction became the memory subset. Blood was obtained by leukapheresis, after which PBMCs were separated by Ficoll-Histopaque density gradient centrifugation and cryopreserved in liquid nitrogen vapor phase. Analytical flow cytometry was used to check the purity and quantity of each magnetically sorted T cell population. Genomic DNA was isolated from every sorted fraction and measured by UV absorbance on a Nanodrop 2000c.

TCR CDR3 regions were amplified from genomic DNA by multiplex PCR using the deep immunoSEQ assay. Extracted genomic DNA from each cell subset was spread evenly across all wells of several immunoSEQ 96-well plates, with each plate serving as a replicate. For sorted subsets, 200 to 250 ng of genomic DNA, equivalent to around 31,000 T cell genomes, went into each replicate PCR. Purified libraries were quantified with a Qubit 3.0 fluorometer, sized on a Bioanalyzer 2100, and re-quantified with the KAPA Library Quantification kit. A separate single-read 150-cycle Illumina NextSeq 550 flow cell was used to sequence each immunoSEQ 96-well plate. Turning to the authors' computational methods: The immunoSEQ output contained only junctional sequences without quality scores, so filtering could not match that applied to full-length reads. To assign V/J genes and CDR3, sequences were annotated against IMGT germline references using PyIR, a Python wrapper for IgBLAST v1.9. Reads were removed for weak V/J assignments (E-value above 1e-6), missing CDR3, stop codons, out-of-frame junctions, or ambiguous translated residues. A V3J clonotype was defined by an identical inferred V gene, J gene, and CDR3 amino acid sequence. Percentage overlap between repertoires was computed as shared unique clonotypes divided by the size of the smaller repertoire. Three approaches were used to assess repertoire richness: RTK rarefaction, the Chao1 estimator, and Recon v2.1 estimates of unobserved clonotypes. Generation probabilities for all TCRbeta clonotypes obtained by the gDNA method from a handful of donors were computed using OLGA. Sourced from immuneACCESS, this table was stored by TCRdb with only in-frame sequences that have V and J called. A share of the clones is absent; for the studies checked, an unresolved V gene accounts for under half, and the remainder has no known explanation. Clonal size and the V and J genes are those of that table, whereas D and trimming came from the DNA. This sample gives 550,000 to 800,000 clones in total; less than 85% of them show up just once. Less than 2% of the sample is held by the ten biggest clonotypes.

Sequencing was carried out using memory CD4+ T cells sorted from blood. This sample's cell subset or site label indicates: CD45RA-negative fraction. The TCR was taken from a woman in her twenties or thirties in good health. The rearranged chain carries TRBV7-2 and TRBJ2-1, with an unclear D gene assignment. The encoded CDR3 is CASSLWQNNEQFF. The DNA sequence is given as TGTGCCAGCAGCTTATGGCAGAACAATGAGCAGTTCTTC.